This TCR beta chain was identified in a study of breast tumors, draining lymph nodes, adjacent tissues. Samples came from axillary lymph nodes draining the breast cancer. Study-wide points: The lymph node origin of tumor T cells was framed as consistent with a hypothesis, not demonstrated. Compared with lymph nodes, tumors were less diverse; compared with nontumor tissue, more. Compared with basal-like, luminal-like tumors shared significantly more repertoire with nontumor tissue.

About this clonotype itself: Its antigen is still unknown.

In TCRdb, the multiplex PCR reads were re-called with MiXCR into one record per CDR3 protein. Of around 230,000 distinct CDR3 sequences listed, approximately 29% are singletons. Sequenced: axillary lymph node tissue. The TCR sequence derives from a female donor with breast cancer. Some clones in this sample may be carry-over from other donors' samples.

The CDR3 is CASRRAGQSNSPLHF. The CDR3 DNA is TGTGCCAGTAGGCGGGCGGGACAGTCTAATTCACCCCTCCACTTT. This chain uses TRBV19 with TRBJ1-6, with 7 bases identical to TRBD1. This CDR3 spans 15 amino acids. J was trimmed by 6 bases and V by 6 bases; bases with no gene match: 8. In germline, CDR1 is LNHDA, CDR2 SQIVND (reference sequence).